This T cell receptor (beta chain) was sequenced for a study of blood T cell repertoires in COVID-19. Clones were sequenced by immunoSEQ multiplex PCR, and TCRdb holds only the in-frame ones, with some missing. The repertoire includes about 240,000 clones, roughly 86% of them detected once, and around 3.3% sits in the top ten. The TCR originated in a woman aged 40 to 50 with acute COVID-19. Material: PBMCs or T cells enriched from blood (not recorded which).

In DNA form, the CDR3 reads TGTGCCTGGGGGAGAGCTTTCTTT. Amino acids: CAWGRAFF. V and J are TRBV30 and TRBJ1-1; D is unclear. The CDR3 has 8 amino acids. Germline V lookup: CDR1 GTSNPN, CDR2 SVGIG (reference sequence). V lost 5 bases to trimming and J lost 10 bases, with 5 bases between them. The full variable domain, its missing parts supplied by reference TRBV30 and TRBJ1-1, is SQTIHQWPATLVQPVGSPLSLECTVEGTSNPNLYWYRQAAGRGLQLLFYSVGIGQISSEVPQNLSASRPQDRQFILSSKKLLLSDSGFYLCAWGRAFFGQGTRLTVV.